These T cell receptor beta chains were read from a single sample in a study of T cell responses to AZD1222 COVID-19 vaccine. Some clones are missing from TCRdb's copy, which holds only in-frame ones; the method was immunoSEQ multiplex PCR. The sample has 95,000 to 150,000 clones, about 85% seen once. This specimen was peripheral blood, taken on day 0 of AZD1222 vaccination. The receptors derive from an adult in good health. Each CDR3 is given with its conserved first and last residue. The D gene is left open where the match is weak. Clone size appears in some rows only: once, few, many, or a class for an expanded clone.

CDR3aa	CDR3nt	d_gene	len	v_gene	j_gene	abundance
CASSPGGETQYF	TGTGCCAGCAGCCCTGGAGGGGAGACCCAGTACTTC	NA	12	TRBV12-3/TRBV12-4	TRBJ2-5	many
CASSLGARQGAFF	TGTGCCAGCAGTTTAGGGGCTCGGCAGGGTGCTTTCTTT	NA	13	TRBV27	TRBJ1-1	NA
CASSGTDRVSSYNSPLHF	TGTGCCAGCAGCGGAACCGACAGGGTGAGCTCCTATAATTCACCCCTCCACTTT	TRBD1	18	TRBV5-6	TRBJ1-6	NA
CASSLTWALNYGYTF	TGTGCCAGCAGTTTAACGTGGGCTCTCAACTATGGCTACACCTTC	NA	15	TRBV2	TRBJ1-2	NA
CASSLLEGEQYF	TGTGCCAGCAGCTTATTGGAAGGCGAGCAGTACTTC	NA	12	TRBV7-3	TRBJ2-7	NA
CASSQEQGHSGNTIYF	TGTGCCAGCAGCCAGGAACAGGGCCACTCTGGAAACACCATATATTTT	NA	16	TRBV3-1/TRBV3-2	TRBJ1-3	NA
CASLGGSAYEQYF	TGTGCCAGCTTGGGGGGGTCGGCCTACGAGCAGTACTTC	TRBD2	13	TRBV28	TRBJ2-7	NA
CASSLVGGQNSNQPQHF	TGTGCCAGCAGTTTAGTGGGAGGACAGAATAGCAATCAGCCCCAGCATTTT	NA	17	TRBV28	TRBJ1-5	many
CASSWLQGGNQPQHF	TGTGCCAGCAGTTGGCTGCAGGGTGGCAATCAGCCCCAGCATTTT	NA	15	TRBV28	TRBJ1-5	few
CASSPLPNNEQFF	TGTGCCAGCAGCCCCCTGCCTAACAATGAGCAGTTCTTC	NA	13	TRBV6-4	TRBJ2-1	NA
CASRAASRNTIYF	TGCGCCAGCCGGGCAGCCTCTCGAAACACCATATATTTT	NA	13	TRBV4-1	TRBJ1-3	few
CASSRGGQPQHF	TGTGCCAGCAGCAGAGGAGGTCAGCCCCAGCATTTT	NA	12	TRBV7-9	TRBJ1-5	once
CASSLAGGGMDTQYF	TGTGCCAGCAGCTTAGCAGGGGGCGGGATGGATACGCAGTATTTT	NA	15	TRBV7-2	TRBJ2-3	NA
CASSYEVPPTQHF	TGTGCCAGCAGTTACGAGGTCCCCCCCACCCAGCATTTT	NA	13	TRBV28	TRBJ1-5	NA
CASSSRTSGASETQYF	TGTGCCAGCAGCTCAAGGACTAGCGGGGCCAGCGAGACCCAGTACTTC	TRBD2	16	TRBV7-2	TRBJ2-5	NA
CASSLDLSIEAFF	TGTGCCAGCAGCTTAGATTTGTCCATTGAAGCTTTCTTT	NA	13	TRBV11-3	TRBJ1-1	once